This is a list of T cell receptor beta chains from one sample in a study of blood T cell repertoires in COVID-19. The protocol was immunoSEQ multiplex PCR, while the TCRdb copy is restricted to in-frame clones and leaves out a portion. The sample yields roughly 250,000 clones, 65% to 85% seen once. Sequencing was done on a sample of peripheral blood. The receptors originated from a person between 65 and 80 years old with COVID-19, enrolled during active disease. Both conserved end residues are trimmed from each CDR3.

J,V,CDR3
TRBJ2-5,TRBV5-5,ASSLYGETQY
TRBJ2-7,TRBV30,AWSVRGATYEQY
TRBJ2-3,TRBV4-2,ASSQDPPRADTQY
TRBJ2-5,TRBV29-1,SVGGRALVTQY
TRBJ1-5,TRBV7-9,ASSLSVGQGSNQPQH
TRBJ2-5,TRBV10-3,AISESSRTGGLETQY
TRBJ2-7,TRBV7-9,ASSRDIAYEQY
TRBJ1-1,TRBV11-2,ASSLLTEAF
TRBJ2-7,TRBV4-1,ASSQISGGLVEQY
TRBJ2-1,TRBV11-3,ASSLDAGTGALISENEQF
TRBJ2-3,TRBV7-8,ASSLARGWADTQY
TRBJ1-2,TRBV5-8,ASSLRGNFNYGYT
TRBJ1-6,TRBV5-5,ASSLGTVRNSPLH
TRBJ1-2,TRBV7-9,ASSPTGGYGYT
TRBJ1-2,TRBV12-3/TRBV12-4,ASSSGVYGYT
TRBJ1-3,TRBV3-1/TRBV3-2,ASSPRGLSGNTIY
TRBJ1-5,TRBV19,ASSTEEDQPQH
TRBJ2-7,TRBV7-6,ASSPQPMGDRRVVQY
TRBJ2-5,TRBV9,ASSTGVETQY
TRBJ2-5,TRBV5-4,ASSGTSGRMETQY
TRBJ1-3,TRBV2,ASSANRGDTIY
TRBJ2-1,TRBV29-1,SVVSSGGGEQF
TRBJ1-5,TRBV6-2/TRBV6-3,ASSYAANSNQPQH
TRBJ2-1,TRBV3-1/TRBV3-2,ASRGGTNYNEQF
TRBJ1-2,TRBV10-3,AISDRGDYGYT
TRBJ2-5,TRBV7-7,ASSLGQQETQY
TRBJ2-1,TRBV5-4,ASSGTSGGSNEQF
TRBJ2-7,TRBV5-1,ASSPLGGPEQY
TRBJ2-1,TRBV20-1,SASIGRVNEQF
TRBJ1-6,TRBV7-2,ASSIGPGSSYNSPLH
TRBJ1-3,TRBV13,ASSRGQGAFGNTIY
TRBJ1-1,TRBV28,ASISGGLDGGTEAF
TRBJ1-4,TRBV15,ATSRDLGRTGALF
TRBJ1-3,TRBV7-2,ASSFSHQGAGNTIY
TRBJ2-7,TRBV27,ASRGQYYEQY
TRBJ2-6,TRBV20-1,SASSGGAGGANVLT
TRBJ2-7,TRBV5-1,ASSFRQGPSYEQY
TRBJ1-2,TRBV27,ASSLPTGPKT
TRBJ2-3,TRBV2,ASSVSSRGSDTQY
TRBJ1-6,TRBV30,AWNPQGAGSPLH
TRBJ2-3,TRBV2,ASSDGSGGAWEDTQY
TRBJ2-3,TRBV19,ASRRGTSGTDTQY